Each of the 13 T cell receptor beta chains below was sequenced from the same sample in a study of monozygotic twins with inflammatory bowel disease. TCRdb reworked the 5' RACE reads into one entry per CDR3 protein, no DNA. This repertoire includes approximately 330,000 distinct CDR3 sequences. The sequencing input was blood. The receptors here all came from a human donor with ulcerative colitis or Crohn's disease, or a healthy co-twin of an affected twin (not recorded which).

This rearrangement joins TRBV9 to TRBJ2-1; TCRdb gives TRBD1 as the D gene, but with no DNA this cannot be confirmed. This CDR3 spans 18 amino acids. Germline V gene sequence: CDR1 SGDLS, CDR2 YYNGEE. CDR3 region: CASSVKPPEAPLHNEQFF. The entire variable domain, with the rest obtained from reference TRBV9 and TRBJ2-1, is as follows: DSGVTQTPKHLITATGQRVTLRCSPRSGDLSVYWYQQSLDQGLQFLIQYYNGEERAKGNILERFSAQQFPDLHSELNLSSLELGDSALYFCASSVKPPEAPLHNEQFFGPGTRLTVL.

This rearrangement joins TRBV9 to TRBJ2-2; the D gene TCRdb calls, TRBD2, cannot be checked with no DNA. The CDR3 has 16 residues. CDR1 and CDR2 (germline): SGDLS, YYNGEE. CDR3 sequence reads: CASSVTSGANTGELFF.

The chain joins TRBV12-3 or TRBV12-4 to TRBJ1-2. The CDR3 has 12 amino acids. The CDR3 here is CASSSETYGYTF.

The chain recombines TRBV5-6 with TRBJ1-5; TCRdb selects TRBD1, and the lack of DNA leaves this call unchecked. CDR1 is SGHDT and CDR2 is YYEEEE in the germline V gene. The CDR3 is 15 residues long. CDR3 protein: CASSMGPNPYQPQHF.

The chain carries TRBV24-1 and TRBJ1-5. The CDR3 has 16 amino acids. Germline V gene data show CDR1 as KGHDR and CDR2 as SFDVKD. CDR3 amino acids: CATSDHPRGPYQPQHF.

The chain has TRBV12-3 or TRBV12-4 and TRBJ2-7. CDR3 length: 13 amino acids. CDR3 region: CASSISSSYEQYF.

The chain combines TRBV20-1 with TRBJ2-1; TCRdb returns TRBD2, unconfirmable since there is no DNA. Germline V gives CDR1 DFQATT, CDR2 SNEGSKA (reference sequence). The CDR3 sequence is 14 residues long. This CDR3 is CSAILAGGRDEQFF.

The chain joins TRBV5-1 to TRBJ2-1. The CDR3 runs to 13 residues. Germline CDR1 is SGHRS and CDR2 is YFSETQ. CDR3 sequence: CASSSGPSNEQFF. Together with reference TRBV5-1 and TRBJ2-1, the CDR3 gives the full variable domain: KAGVTQTPRYLIKTRGQQVTLSCSPISGHRSVSWYQQTPGQGLQFLFEYFSETQRNKGNFPGRFSGRQFSNSRSEMNVSTLELGDSALYLCASSSGPSNEQFFGPGTRLTVL.

CDR3 residues: CASSPGTAGPYEQYF. The rearrangement joins TRBV7-8 to TRBJ2-7; TCRdb calls TRBD1, which cannot be checked without DNA. The CDR3 is 15 residues long. Germline values: CDR1 SGHVS, CDR2 FQNEAQ.

The CDR3 region is CASSLAGRQGSLAGANVLTF. The gene calls are TRBV5-1 and TRBJ2-6; TCRdb proposes TRBD2, but this gene call is untestable without DNA. CDR1 and CDR2 (germline): SGHRS, YFSETQ. The CDR3 consists of 20 residues.

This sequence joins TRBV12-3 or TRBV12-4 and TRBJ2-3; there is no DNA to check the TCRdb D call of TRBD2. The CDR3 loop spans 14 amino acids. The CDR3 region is CASSSGSITDTQYF.

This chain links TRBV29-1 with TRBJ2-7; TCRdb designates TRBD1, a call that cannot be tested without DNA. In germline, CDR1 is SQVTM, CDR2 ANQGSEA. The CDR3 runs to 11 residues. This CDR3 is CSVRETYEQYF.

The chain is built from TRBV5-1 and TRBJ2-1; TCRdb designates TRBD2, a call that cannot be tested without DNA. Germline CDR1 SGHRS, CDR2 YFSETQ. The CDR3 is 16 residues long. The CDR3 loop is CASRLQAGSSYNEQFF.